These 17 T cell receptor beta chains came from one sample sequenced in a study of beta chain features in type 1 diabetes (dated by TCRdb to about 2018). Library construction relied on the immunoSEQ multiplex PCR assay. The entire isolated RNA was reverse transcribed using the High Capacity cDNA Reverse Transcription Kit, and thus expressed TCRB transcripts were sequenced. In its TCRdb copy, this immuneACCESS table keeps in-frame sequences only and misses some clones. Where compared with another copy, unresolved V genes explain less than half of these, and the others have no known cause. In all, the sample holds around 400,000 clones, and around 12% of those were seen once. The biggest ten clones account for roughly 0.015% of the sample. Input material: naive CD4+ T cells from blood. What the cell subset or site label conveys for this sample: true naive CD4+ T cells. These receptors all stem from a man younger than 30 in good health.

This clone was seen a handful of times. The sample carries other DNA sequences with the same CDR3. The V call is TRBV11-2, the J call TRBJ2-7; no clear D. Germline V lookup: CDR1 SGHAT, CDR2 FQNNGV. Trimming pared 5 bases from V and 4 bases from J, leaving 6 bases between. The CDR3 runs to 11 residues. The chain's CDR3 is CASSPSYEQYF. As DNA, the CDR3 is TGTGCCAGCAGCCCGAGTTACGAGCAGTACTTC. Supplemented by reference TRBV11-2 and TRBJ2-7, the full variable domain reads EAGVAQSPRYKIIEKRQSVAFWCNPISGHATLYWYQQILGQGPKLLIQFQNNGVVDDSQLPKDRFSAERLKGVDSTLKIQPAKLEDSAVYLCASSPSYEQYFGPGTRLTVT.

This chain uses TRBV18 with TRBJ2-2, with TRBD1 identical over 8 bases. The CDR3 spans 17 residues. Germline values: CDR1 KGHSH, CDR2 LQKENI. Trimming took 3 bases from V and 5 from J; bases not matched to a gene: 11. The CDR3 sequence: CASSPRLDRVKTGELFF. Here the CDR3 DNA reads TGTGCCAGCTCACCCAGATTGGACAGGGTTAAAACCGGGGAGCTGTTTTTT.

The V gene is TRBV29-1, the J gene TRBJ2-3, with TRBD1 as a possible D gene (5 bases). CDR1 and CDR2 from the germline V gene are SQVTM and ANQGSEA. CDR3 length equals 13 residues. V gave up 3 bases and J gave up 1 base, with 8 bases separating them. CDR3 sequence: CSVEGQGTDTQYF. The CDR3 DNA follows: TGCAGCGTTGAGGGGCAGGGCACAGATACGCAGTATTTT.

This clone was seen only a few times. The chain is built from TRBV19 and TRBJ2-1; TRBD2 aligns across 11 bases. The CDR3 is 16 residues long. The trim removed 6 bases at V and 7 bases at J, leaving 11 bases unmatched. Germline-derived CDR1 and CDR2 are LNHDA and SQIVND (reference sequence). CDR3 sequence reads: CASRGTTSGRRNEQFF. In DNA, the CDR3 is TGTGCCAGTAGGGGAACCACTAGCGGGAGACGTAATGAGCAGTTCTTC.

The gene calls are TRBV13 and TRBJ2-7; D may be TRBD2 (6 bases). The CDR3 length is 16 residues. In germline, CDR1 is PRHDT, CDR2 FYEKMQ (reference sequence). The V end lost 0 bases, the J end lost 1 base, and 13 bases lay between the germline ends. CDR3 DNA sequence: TGTGCCAGCAGCTTAGGAGTGGCCCGGGGGTCCTACGAGCAGTACTTC. Protein product: CASSLGVARGSYEQYF.

J is TRBJ2-7 and V is TRBV28, with D tentatively TRBD2 (6 bases). The CDR3 has 14 amino acids. Germline V CDR1 and CDR2: MDHEN, SYDVKM. V lost 3 bases, J lost 3 bases, and 12 bases lay in between. In DNA form, the CDR3 reads TGTGCCAGCAGTTTCGGAGGGACCCACTACGAGCAGTACTTC. Its protein is CASSFGGTHYEQYF.

The chain links TRBV28 to TRBJ2-5, with 9 positions matching TRBD2. Germline CDR1 and CDR2: MDHEN and SYDVKM. The CDR3 runs to 17 residues. The V and J ends lost 2 bases and 5 bases, in that order; junction bases with no gene match: 12. CDR3 sequence reads: CASSLTGGRASGETQYF. DNA for the CDR3: TGTGCCAGCAGTTTAACCGGCGGGAGGGCCAGCGGCGAGACCCAGTACTTC.

Worth noting for this clone: In the same sample, other DNA sequences code for this CDR3. This chain joins TRBV5-1 and TRBJ2-5, with TRBD1 identical over 8 bases. Germline loops: CDR1 SGHRS, CDR2 YFSETQ. The trim removed 4 bases at V and 2 bases at J, leaving 4 bases unmatched. The CDR3 length is 14 residues. The CDR3 sequence: CASSPRTGQETQYF. The CDR3 coding sequence is TGCGCCAGCAGCCCCAGGACAGGGCAAGAGACCCAGTACTTC.

The chain recombines TRBV28 with TRBJ2-3; TRBD1 is a possible D gene (6 bases). The V end lost 4 bases, the J end lost 2 bases, and 7 bases lay between the germline ends. CDR3 length: 13 residues. CDR1 is MDHEN, CDR2 SYDVKM, per germline. CDR3 region: CASSWGPTDTQYF. The CDR3 region has the DNA TGTGCCAGCAGTTGGGGGCCCACAGATACGCAGTATTTT.

This clone was seen a handful of times. The J gene is TRBJ1-2, the V gene TRBV9, with 9 nucleotides matching TRBD1. The CDR3 is made up of 13 amino acids. CDR1 is SGDLS and CDR2 is YYNGEE in the germline V gene. Losses at the gene ends were 4 bases for V and 6 bases for J; bases not matched to a gene: 4. CDR3 nucleotides: TGTGCCAGCAGCAATGACAGGGGGGATGGCTACACCTTC. Protein sequence: CASSNDRGDGYTF.

In its sample, this clone was seen a few times. Within the sample, other DNA sequences also encode this same CDR3. The rearrangement joins TRBV7-9 to TRBJ1-2; the D is unclear. Germline assignment: CDR1 SEHNR and CDR2 FQNEAQ (reference sequence). This CDR3 is built from 11 residues. Trimming removed 2 bases at V and 8 bases at J, with 6 bases between. This chain's CDR3 is CASSLRGGYTF. In DNA form, the CDR3 reads TGTGCCAGCAGCTTACGAGGGGGCTACACCTTC. The full variable domain, its missing parts supplied by reference TRBV7-9 and TRBJ1-2, is DTGVSQNPRHKITKRGQNVTFRCDPISEHNRLYWYRQTLGQGPEFLTYFQNEAQLEKSRLLSDRFSAERPKGSFSTLEIQRTEQGDSAMYLCASSLRGGYTFGSGTRLTVV.

In its sample, this clone was seen a few times. V is TRBV7-9 and J is TRBJ2-5; 10 positions match TRBD2. V gave up 4 bases and J gave up 5 bases; unmatched junction bases: 7. CDR1 is SEHNR, CDR2 FQNEAQ, per germline (reference sequence). The CDR3 consists of 15 residues. The CDR3 spells CASSSSSGGRETQYF. For the CDR3, the DNA is TGTGCCAGCAGCTCATCTAGCGGGGGCAGGGAGACCCAGTACTTC. The entire variable domain, with the rest obtained from reference TRBV7-9 and TRBJ2-5, is as follows: DTGVSQNPRHKITKRGQNVTFRCDPISEHNRLYWYRQTLGQGPEFLTYFQNEAQLEKSRLLSDRFSAERPKGSFSTLEIQRTEQGDSAMYLCASSSSSGGRETQYFGPGTRLLVL.

The genes are TRBV18 and TRBJ2-7; no clear D gene. Germline CDR1 is KGHSH and CDR2 is LQKENI. V lost 2 bases, J lost 2 bases, and 10 bases lay in between. The CDR3 has 14 residues. CDR3 protein: CASSPGIQTYEQYF. The CDR3, as DNA: TGTGCCAGCTCACCAGGTATTCAGACCTACGAGCAGTACTTC.

The chain carries TRBV6-5 and TRBJ1-1; D not resolved. Germline-derived CDR1 and CDR2 are MNHEY and SVGAGI. The CDR3 sequence is 15 residues long. V dropped 5 bases and J dropped 2 bases, with 15 bases sitting between them. CDR3 coding DNA: TGTGCCAGCAGTCCCCCGGGAAGATCCAACACTGAAGCTTTCTTT. Translated: CASSPPGRSNTEAFF.

The rearrangement links TRBV6-5 to TRBJ2-5; TRBD1 aligns across 8 bases. This CDR3 has 13 residues. The ends lost 5 bases at V and 4 bases at J; junction bases unmatched: 3. Germline loops: CDR1 MNHEY, CDR2 SVGAGI. The CDR3: CASSLDRVETQYF. The CDR3 coding sequence is TGTGCCAGCAGTCTGGACAGGGTAGAGACCCAGTACTTC.

The chain joins TRBV5-1 to TRBJ2-3; 10 positions match TRBD1. This CDR3 is 17 amino acids long. V shed 0 bases and J 2 bases; nucleotides not matched to a gene: 6. CDR1 and CDR2 (germline): SGHRS, YFSETQ. CDR3 sequence reads: CASSLVRTGGPTDTQYF. DNA of the CDR3: TGCGCCAGCAGCTTGGTTAGGACAGGGGGACCCACAGATACGCAGTATTTT.

This clone was counted a few times. This same CDR3 is encoded by further DNA sequences in the sample. The chain employs TRBV29-1 and TRBJ1-1, with a possible D match to TRBD1 (5 bases). The germline gives CDR1 SQVTM, CDR2 ANQGSEA. Trimming removed 4 bases at V and 3 bases at J, with 12 bases between. This CDR3 spans 13 amino acids. CDR3 DNA sequence: TGCAGCGTTGGCCGGAGCAGGGACACTGAAGCTTTCTTT. As protein: CSVGRSRDTEAFF.